The 25 T cell receptor beta chains reported below all come from one sample, sequenced in a study of blood T cells in healthy people across ages. The use of a sample-barcoded 5' primer and a J-beta primer mix characterized a second PCR of roughly 7 to 11 cycles. MiXCR was run by TCRdb on the 5' RACE reads, yielding one entry per CDR3 protein. Of hundreds of thousands of distinct CDR3 sequences in the sample, roughly 43% were seen once. The sample consisted of blood. These receptors all stem from a man aged 25-45 years in good health.

V usage is TRBV29-1 and J usage is TRBJ1-4, with TRBD1 identical over 7 bases. The trim removed 4 bases at V and 3 bases at J, leaving 8 bases unmatched. Germline-derived CDR1 and CDR2 are SQVTM and ANQGSEA. This CDR3 is built from 15 residues. As DNA, the CDR3 is TGCAGCGTTGGGGGAACAGGGGTCGCTAATGAAAAACTGTTTTTT. Translated: CSVGGTGVANEKLFF.

This clonotype showed up just a few times. The genes are TRBV29-1 and TRBJ2-3; 11 bases match TRBD2. Germline CDR1 and CDR2: SQVTM and ANQGSEA. J lost 0 bases, V lost 1 base, and 6 bases had no gene match. This CDR3 region has 17 residues. CDR3 protein: CSVEGLAGGTSTDTQYF. CDR3 nucleotide sequence: TGCAGCGTTGAAGGGCTAGCGGGGGGCACTAGCACAGATACGCAGTATTTT.

About this clonotype itself: One base away lies a much larger clone, so this may be a sequencing read error. V gene TRBV5-6 combines with J gene TRBJ1-6, with D uncertain. The CDR3 extends over 17 amino acids. The V end lost 4 bases, the J end lost 9 bases, and 23 bases lay between the germline ends. CDR1 SGHDT and CDR2 YYEEEE come from the germline V gene. CDR3 residues: CASSPNGGRAMGSPLHF. CDR3 nucleotides: TGTGCCAGCAGCCCGAATGGTGGACGGGCCATGGGTTCACCCCTCCACTTT.

This clonotype was detected only a few times. The chain links TRBV4-2 to TRBJ2-7, with TRBD1 matching 9 bases. The V and J ends lost 0 bases and 5 bases, in that order; junction bases with no gene match: 14. This CDR3 region has 18 residues. CDR1 and CDR2 from the germline V gene are LGHNA and YNFKEQ. The CDR3 nucleotides are TGTGCCAGCAGCCAAGAATCTCTATCACAGGGGGCCTTCCACGAGCAGTACTTC. Amino acids: CASSQESLSQGAFHEQYF.

In this sample, this clonotype turned up a few times. The rearrangement links TRBV20-1 to TRBJ1-2, with D perhaps matching TRBD1 (5 bases). CDR3 length: 13 amino acids. The germline gives CDR1 DFQATT, CDR2 SNEGSKA (reference sequence). The V end lost 5 bases, the J end lost 1 base, and 11 bases lay between the germline ends. The CDR3 loop reads CSAGGRYNYGYTF. DNA for the CDR3: TGCAGTGCTGGGGGACGGTATAACTATGGCTACACCTTC.

This clonotype was seen a handful of times. V and J are TRBV27 and TRBJ2-5, with 8 bases lining up with TRBD1. Germline CDR1 is MNHEY and CDR2 is SMNVEV (reference sequence). With 3 bases clipped from V and 1 base from J, the junction kept 4 bases outside the gene matches. CDR3 length equals 15 residues. The CDR3, as DNA: TGTGCCAGCAGTTTGAGGACAGGGAGCCAAGAGACCCAGTACTTC. Translated: CASSLRTGSQETQYF.

The chain employs TRBV12-3 or TRBV12-4 and TRBJ1-5; TRBD1 is a possible D gene (6 bases). V lost 6 bases to trimming and J lost 7 bases, with 25 bases between them. The length of the CDR3 is 17 residues. CDR3 loop: CASSRRSLTGTHQPQHF. DNA for the CDR3: TGTGCCAGCAGCCGTCGGAGCCTGACAGGTACGCACCAGCCCCAGCATTTT.

The rearrangement uses TRBV12-3 or TRBV12-4 and TRBJ2-3; D not certain. The germline V and J ends were trimmed by 3 bases and 5 bases, with 12 bases remaining between them. The CDR3 has 14 amino acids. DNA for the CDR3: TGTGCCAGCAGTTTCGAAGCGTCTGGAGATACGCAGTATTTT. It translates to CASSFEASGDTQYF.

V is TRBV11-2 and J is TRBJ2-5; 7 bases agree with TRBD2. V lost 6 bases to trimming and J lost 9 bases; unmatched junction nucleotides: 10. Germline V gives CDR1 SGHAT, CDR2 FQNNGV. The CDR3 covers 13 residues. This CDR3 is CASRGLAVLPQYF. The CDR3 DNA reads TGTGCCAGCAGAGGGCTAGCGGTTCTTCCCCAGTACTTC.

There are a few counts of this clonotype. This chain joins TRBV27 and TRBJ2-3; D remains ambiguous. The V end lost 6 bases, the J end lost 0 bases, and 10 bases lay between the germline ends. Germline V gene lookup returns CDR1 MNHEY and CDR2 SMNVEV (reference sequence). CDR3 length: 14 residues. Here the CDR3 reads CASSRQVSTDTQYF. CDR3 bases: TGTGCCAGCAGCAGGCAGGTCAGCACAGATACGCAGTATTTT.

V gene TRBV5-1 combines with J gene TRBJ2-3; TRBD2 aligns across 11 bases. The CDR3 runs 16 residues. The junction had 6 bases not matched to a gene; V was cut back by 3 bases and J by 3 bases. Per germline, CDR1 SGHRS and CDR2 YFSETQ. CDR3 in DNA: TGCGCCAGCAGCTCAACGCCTAGCGGGGGGACAGATACGCAGTATTTT. The encoded protein is CASSSTPSGGTDTQYF.

This clonotype was picked up a small number of times. This chain uses TRBV7-2 with TRBJ2-7, with 7 positions matching TRBD2. Germline V CDR1 and CDR2: SGHTA, FQGNSA. The J segment lost 1 base and the V segment lost 3 bases, leaving 6 bases of the junction unmatched. The CDR3 has 15 residues. CDR3 region: CASSFQTSFSYEQYF. Here the CDR3 DNA reads TGTGCCAGCAGCTTTCAGACTAGCTTTTCCTACGAGCAGTACTTC.

V and J are TRBV12-5 and TRBJ2-1; D ambiguous. The CDR3 has 14 amino acids. The germline gives CDR1 LGHNT, CDR2 FRNRAP. The V end lost 5 bases, the J end lost 0 bases, and 8 bases lay between the germline ends. CDR3 sequence: CASGERSSYNEQFF. CDR3 nucleotides: TGTGCTAGTGGTGAGAGGAGCTCCTACAATGAGCAGTTCTTC. Full variable domain (missing parts from reference TRBV12-5 and TRBJ2-1): DARVTQTPRHKVTEMGQEVTMRCQPILGHNTVFWYRQTMMQGLELLAYFRNRAPLDDSGMPKDRFSAEMPDATLATLKIQPSEPRDSAVYFCASGERSSYNEQFFGPGTRLTVL.

This clonotype was observed a handful of times. The V call is TRBV3-1, the J call TRBJ2-4; TRBD1 matches at 10 bases. The junction had 3 bases not matched to a gene; V was cut back by 0 bases and J by 1 base. Germline values: CDR1 LGHDT, CDR2 YNNKEL (reference sequence). This CDR3 has 17 amino acids. The CDR3 here is CASSQDEDRGAKNIQYF. DNA of the CDR3: TGTGCCAGCAGCCAAGATGAGGACAGGGGGGCCAAAAACATTCAGTACTTC. Complete variable domain (other parts from reference TRBV3-1 and TRBJ2-4): DTAVSQTPKYLVTQMGNDKSIKCEQNLGHDTMYWYKQDSKKFLKIMFSYNNKELIINETVPNRFSPKSPDKAHLNLHINSLELGDSAVYFCASSQDEDRGAKNIQYFGAGTRLSVL.

The gene calls are TRBV27 and TRBJ2-7, with 9 bases matching TRBD2. Germline CDR1 reads MNHEY; CDR2 reads SMNVEV (reference sequence). The CDR3 totals 14 residues. The V gene end was trimmed by 4 bases and the J gene end by 2 bases; junction bases not matched to a gene: 3. CDR3 region: CASSWTSEAYEQYF. CDR3 DNA sequence: TGTGCCAGCAGTTGGACTAGCGAAGCCTACGAGCAGTACTTC.

The rearrangement joins TRBV3-1 to TRBJ2-2; D call uncertain. V gave up 5 bases and J gave up 3 bases, with 16 bases separating them. Germline V CDR1 and CDR2: LGHDT, YNNKEL (reference sequence). CDR3 length: 16 residues. CDR3 amino acids: CASSMRVLLDTGELFF. CDR3 bases: TGTGCCAGCAGCATGCGAGTGCTCCTCGACACCGGGGAGCTGTTTTTT.

The chain uses TRBV19 and TRBJ2-3; D is unresolved. The germline V gene has CDR1 LNHDA and CDR2 SQIVND (reference sequence). The CDR3 loop spans 14 amino acids. Trimming left V 8 bases short and J 4 bases short, with 16 bases between. As DNA, the CDR3 is TGTGCCAGTCGCAGAGATGTAGCCGCAGATACGCAGTATTTT. Protein product: CASRRDVAADTQYF.

The chain carries TRBV12-3 or TRBV12-4 and TRBJ2-3, with D perhaps TRBD1 or TRBD2 (6 bases each). CDR3 length equals 17 residues. The germline V and J ends were trimmed by 4 bases and 6 bases, with 23 bases remaining between them. This chain's CDR3 is CASSWLGWGAGPDTQYF. For the CDR3, the DNA is TGTGCCAGCAGTTGGTTGGGTTGGGGGGCGGGCCCGGATACGCAGTATTTT.

In this sample, this clonotype turned up once. One end of the junction is discordant with germline, which a read error may explain. The V and J genes are TRBV6-1 and TRBJ2-1; D ambiguous. The assigned J gene may be wrong: the sequence end matches TRBJ2-7 better. The CDR3 is made up of 14 amino acids. The germline V gene encodes CDR1 MNHNS and CDR2 SASEGT. CDR3 in amino acids: CASSVPSNYNEQYF. CDR3 DNA sequence: TGCGCCAGCAGCGTCCCCAGCAATTACAATGAGCAGTACTTC.

The CDR3 sequence is CASSYSLARDKRGGNEQFF. CDR3 sequence (DNA): TGTGCCAGCAGTTATTCTCTGGCTCGGGACAAAAGGGGAGGCAATGAGCAGTTCTTC. The chain recombines TRBV6-2 or TRBV6-3 with TRBJ2-1; D is perhaps TRBD1 or TRBD2 (6 bases each). The CDR3 loop spans 19 amino acids. The germline V gene encodes CDR1 MNHEY and CDR2 SVGEGT. V shed 3 bases and J shed 6 bases, with 27 bases lying between them.

The chain joins TRBV7-2 to TRBJ1-4, with D tentatively TRBD1 (6 bases). V lost 0 bases, J lost 7 bases, and 15 bases lay in between. The CDR3 has 16 amino acids. Germline CDR1 SGHTA, CDR2 FQGNSA. The CDR3 is CASSLAMGAQVEKLFF. The CDR3 region has the DNA TGTGCCAGCAGCTTAGCGATGGGGGCCCAGGTTGAAAAACTGTTTTTT.

In its sample, this clonotype was seen a few times. The V call is TRBV7-2, the J call TRBJ2-1, with 10 nucleotides matching TRBD1. The junction had 7 bases not matched to a gene; V was cut back by 6 bases and J by 5 bases. This CDR3 contains 15 residues. From germline, CDR1 is SGHTA and CDR2 FQGNSA. The CDR3 loop reads CASRPGTGDNNEQFF. CDR3 nucleotide sequence: TGTGCCAGCAGACCCGGGACAGGGGATAACAATGAGCAGTTCTTC.

This clonotype appeared a few times. The chain carries TRBV11-3 and TRBJ1-1, with D uncertain. V was shortened by 0 bases and J by 3 bases, with 17 bases between the two germline ends. Germline V gives CDR1 SGHNT, CDR2 YENEEA. The length of the CDR3 is 17 residues. The CDR3 DNA reads TGTGCCAGCAGCTTAGAGGGGTTTTGGAGGGATCACACTGAAGCTTTCTTT. Its protein is CASSLEGFWRDHTEAFF.

The CDR3 is CASSLYPAGGVDGYTF. The CDR3 DNA reads as TGCGCCAGCAGCTTATACCCCGCAGGGGGCGTAGACGGCTACACCTTC. This chain joins TRBV5-1 and TRBJ1-2; TRBD1 agrees at 8 bases. This CDR3 is built from 16 residues. V lost 2 bases to trimming and J lost 8 bases; unmatched junction nucleotides: 14. Germline CDR1 reads SGHRS; CDR2 reads YFSETQ.

This clonotype has only a few counts. The chain recombines TRBV7-2 with TRBJ1-6; D uncertain. Trimming took off 8 bases at V and 0 bases at J, with 8 bases between the two ends. CDR1 is SGHTA, CDR2 FQGNSA, per germline. The CDR3 loop spans 14 amino acids. CDR3 sequence: CASGVSSYNSPLHF. The DNA for the CDR3 is TGTGCCAGCGGCGTGAGCTCCTATAATTCACCCCTCCACTTT. Full variable domain (rest looked up from reference TRBV7-2 and TRBJ1-6): GAGVSQSPSNKVTEKGKDVELRCDPISGHTALYWYRQSLGQGLEFLIYFQGNSAPDKSGLPSDRFSAERTGGSVSTLTIQRTQQEDSAVYLCASGVSSYNSPLHFGNGTRLTVT.